Listed below are T cell receptor beta chains from one sample, sequenced in a study of naive and memory T cell subsets. TCRdb reanalysed the UMI-ligation and nested PCR reads using MiXCR and keeps one entry per CDR3 protein. The sample lists around 110,000 distinct CDR3 sequences, roughly 32% occurring once. The sample comprised central memory CD4+ T cells from blood. The source is a human donor in good health. CDR3s include the opening cysteine and the closing phenylalanine or tryptophan. A D gene is named only where the DNA matches it firmly. Expanded clones are given a class, and other clones once, few, many or no size at all.

. few TRBJ2-3 TRBV5-1 TGCGCCAGCAGCTCACCAGGTCGGGGAGATACGCAGTATTTT CASSSPGRGDTQYF
. . TRBJ2-5 TRBV6-2/TRBV6-3 TGTGCCAGCAGATACGGGGAGACCCAGTACTTC CASRYGETQYF
. . TRBJ2-4 TRBV6-5 TGTGCCAGCAGGAACGACGTAAACATTCAGTACTTC CASRNDVNIQYF
. few TRBJ2-3 TRBV7-2 TGTGCCAGCAGCCTCCAGCCAGGACTGGCGACAGATACGCAGTATTTT CASSLQPGLATDTQYF
TRBD2 . TRBJ2-7 TRBV20-1 TGCAGTGCCCAAGGGACTAGCGGGAGTTCCTCAACCTACGAGCAGTACTTC CSAQGTSGSSSTYEQYF
. many TRBJ2-3 TRBV29-1 TGCAGCGCCGAACAGGGCGGAGGCACAGATACGCAGTATTTT CSAEQGGGTDTQYF
. few TRBJ2-7 TRBV20-1 TGCAGTGCTAGAGAGCTTGACAGCTTCTCCTACGAGCAGTACTTC CSARELDSFSYEQYF
. few TRBJ2-7 TRBV20-1 TGCAGTGCTAGCGGGACTGGGGAGCAGTACTTC CSASGTGEQYF
TRBD1 . TRBJ2-3 TRBV7-2 TGTGCCAGCAGCGGCCGGGACAGGGGGCGGAGCACAGATACGCAGTATTTT CASSGRDRGRSTDTQYF
. once TRBJ2-1 TRBV10-3 TGTGCCATCAGTGACCCGAGACAGAATGAGCAGTTCTTC CAISDPRQNEQFF
TRBD2 few TRBJ2-2 TRBV6-2/TRBV6-3 TGTGCCAGCAAGGGGACTATCCCCGACACCGGGGAGCTGTTTTTT CASKGTIPDTGELFF
. . TRBJ1-1 TRBV18 TGTGCCAGCTCACCCGGACGGCAGGTGGGGGCTTTCTTT CASSPGRQVGAFF
. many TRBJ1-2 TRBV6-6 TGTGCCAGCAGTTACTCGGGCGGGTATGGCTACACCTTC CASSYSGGYGYTF
TRBD1 . TRBJ1-2 TRBV5-1 TGCGCCAGCAGCACATCCGGGACAGGGGGTGGCTACACCTTC CASSTSGTGGGYTF
. many TRBJ1-5 TRBV27 TGTGCCAGCAGTTTACAGGGTGGATTTGTACAGCCCCAGCATTTT CASSLQGGFVQPQHF
. few TRBJ1-3 TRBV7-9 TGTGCCAGCAGTCTATACCGTCCTGGAAACACCATATATTTT CASSLYRPGNTIYF
. . TRBJ2-1 TRBV7-8 TGTGCCAGCAGCTTAGTTTCTCTCCCTTCCTTTCCCCAGTTCTTC CASSLVSLPSFPQFF
. . TRBJ1-5 TRBV7-2 TGTGCCAGCAGCTTTAAGACCAGGGATCAGCCCCAGCATTTT CASSFKTRDQPQHF
. . TRBJ1-1 TRBV28 TGTGCCAGCAGTCCGACAGTACCCTTCACTGAAGCTTTCTTT CASSPTVPFTEAFF
. . TRBJ2-3 TRBV28 TGTGCCAGCAGCCCCACTCGACAGGGAGGTACAGATACGCAGTATTTT CASSPTRQGGTDTQYF
. . TRBJ2-7 TRBV5-1 TGCGCCAGCAGCGGCGGGACATACCCCTACGAGCAGTACTTC CASSGGTYPYEQYF
. once TRBJ2-7 TRBV5-1 TGCGCCAGCAGCGCCTTTGGGTCCTCCTACGAGCAGTACTTC CASSAFGSSYEQYF
TRBD2 . TRBJ2-1 TRBV28 TGTGCCAGCAGTTTATCTCGAGCGGGAGAGGGCAAATACAATGAGCAGTTCTTC CASSLSRAGEGKYNEQFF
. . TRBJ2-3 TRBV21-1 TGTGCCAGCAGGAAAACTAGCGGAGAGCCAGATACGCAGTATTTT CASRKTSGEPDTQYF
. . TRBJ2-5 TRBV28 TGTGCCAGCAGTTCCTGGACCGGCCAGCAAGAGACCCAGTACTTC CASSSWTGQQETQYF
TRBD2 few TRBJ2-1 TRBV28 TGTGCCAGCAGCACACTAGCGGGAGGGTACAATGAGCAGTTCTTC CASSTLAGGYNEQFF
. . TRBJ1-2 TRBV28 TGTGCCAGCAGTACCACAGGATTAGCTAACTATGGCTACACCTTC CASSTTGLANYGYTF
TRBD2 few TRBJ2-7 TRBV20-1 TGCAGTGCCAGCAGACTAGCGGGAGAGGGCGAGCAGTACTTC CSASRLAGEGEQYF
. few TRBJ1-6 TRBV6-2/TRBV6-3 TGTGCCAGCAGGAAGGGAAGTTCACCCCTCCACTTT CASRKGSSPLHF
. . TRBJ1-4 TRBV6-5 TGTGCCAGCAGATCAGGGAGGCGCGATAATGAAAAACTGTTTTTT CASRSGRRDNEKLFF
TRBD1 once TRBJ1-1 TRBV20-1 TGCAGTGCTAGAGGGAACAGGGGAAGAAGGGGCACTGAAGCTTTCTTT CSARGNRGRRGTEAFF
TRBD2 . TRBJ2-2 TRBV2 TGTGCCAGCGCTCGGCTAGCGGCGATCGGGGAGCTGTTTTTT CASARLAAIGELFF
TRBD1 . TRBJ2-7 TRBV11-2 TGTGCCAGCAGTCGCGGACAGGGGGCCCCCTACGAGCAGTACTTC CASSRGQGAPYEQYF
TRBD1 . TRBJ1-1 TRBV14 TGTGCCAGCAGCCTGGCCCACAGGGGGAACACTGAAGCTTTCTTT CASSLAHRGNTEAFF
. few TRBJ1-2 TRBV25-1 TGTGCCAGCAGTGTCGGGGCGTATGGCTACACCTTC CASSVGAYGYTF
. few TRBJ2-1 TRBV11-2 TGTGCCAGCAGCCCCAGGACCATCATTGACAATGAGCAGTTCTTC CASSPRTIIDNEQFF
TRBD2 . TRBJ2-1 TRBV5-1 TGCGCCAGCAGCTCCTCCCGGACTAGCGGGAGAAATGAGCAGTTCTTC CASSSSRTSGRNEQFF
TRBD1 few TRBJ2-1 TRBV5-4 TGTGCCAGCAGCTCACGACAGGGCTACAATGAGCAGTTCTTC CASSSRQGYNEQFF
. . TRBJ1-2 TRBV7-2 TGTGCCAGCAGCTTAGGGCCGGGGGAAGCAGTTGGCTACACCTTC CASSLGPGEAVGYTF
. . TRBJ2-7 TRBV6-6 TGTGCCAGCAGTTTACAGGGTTCCTACGAGCAGTACTTC CASSLQGSYEQYF
TRBD2 . TRBJ2-2 TRBV7-9 TGTGCCAGCAGCAAGAGCGGGACTTCCTCCGGGGAGCTGTTTTTT CASSKSGTSSGELFF
. few TRBJ2-1 TRBV12-5 TGTGCTAGTGGTTCCCCCCCCAACAGGGCTAGCTCCTACAATGAGCAGTTCTTC CASGSPPNRASSYNEQFF
. . TRBJ1-1 TRBV3-1 TGTGCCAGCAGCCAACCAACAGGTTTAGCTGAAGCTTTCTTT CASSQPTGLAEAFF
TRBD1 . TRBJ2-7 TRBV20-1 TGCAGTGCTAGAGATCCCTTTGGGACAGGGCAAACCTACGAGCAGTACTTC CSARDPFGTGQTYEQYF
TRBD1 few TRBJ2-3 TRBV7-9 TGTGCCAGCAGCTATTCAGGGGGCGCAGATACGCAGTATTTT CASSYSGGADTQYF
. . TRBJ2-7 TRBV7-9 TGTGCCAGCAGCTCCGACTACGAGCAGTACTTC CASSSDYEQYF
TRBD2 few TRBJ2-3 TRBV19 TGTGCCAGTAGTAAGACTAGCGGGAGATCGGCAGATACGCAGTATTTT CASSKTSGRSADTQYF
. few TRBJ2-1 TRBV6-5 TGTGCCAGCAGTCCCGGGCCTACCACCTACAATGAGCAGTTCTTC CASSPGPTTYNEQFF